These T cell receptor beta chains were read from a single sample in a study of CD8+CD57+ T cells in acquired aplastic anemia. TCRdb processed the reads anew with MiXCR; each CDR3 protein has one entry. Here the sample spans approximately 80,000 distinct CDR3 sequences, roughly three quarters being singletons. The material sequenced was sorted CD4+, CD8+, or CD8+CD57+ T cells (not recorded which) from PBMCs. Receptors were obtained from a human donor with aplastic anemia. CDR3s include the opening cysteine and the closing phenylalanine or tryptophan. Fields, in order: V gene, clone size, J gene, D gene, CDR3 protein, CDR3 DNA. D genes are given only for firm matches. Size is stated for part of the rows, as once, few or many counts, or as a class when the clone is expanded.

V: TRBV25-1; size: few; J: TRBJ2-1; D: TRBD2; CDR3: CASSDKRLAGDEQFF; DNA: TGTGCCAGCAGTGATAAGAGACTAGCGGGAGATGAGCAGTTCTTC
V: TRBV29-1; size: few; J: TRBJ2-7; D: TRBD2; CDR3: CSVEVAGGNYEQYF; DNA: TGCAGCGTGGAAGTAGCGGGGGGGAACTACGAGCAGTACTTC
V: TRBV10-3; size: -; J: TRBJ1-6; D: TRBD1; CDR3: CAIGQDSNSPLHF; DNA: TGTGCCATCGGACAGGACTCGAATTCACCCCTCCACTTT
V: TRBV11-1; size: -; J: TRBJ2-1; D: TRBD1; CDR3: CASSLSTGVNEQFF; DNA: TGTGCCAGCAGCTTATCCACAGGGGTCAATGAGCAGTTCTTC
V: TRBV7-2; size: many; J: TRBJ1-6; D: TRBD1; CDR3: CASSLGQGRSPLHF; DNA: TGTGCCAGCAGCTTAGGACAGGGCCGCTCACCCCTCCACTTT
V: TRBV20-1; size: -; J: TRBJ1-2; D: -; CDR3: CRTDSLYGYTF; DNA: TGCAGAACGGACAGCCTCTATGGCTACACCTTC
V: TRBV24-1; size: -; J: TRBJ2-1; D: -; CDR3: CATSDPTRAGNNEQFF; DNA: TGTGCCACCAGTGATCCGACCCGAGCCGGAAACAATGAGCAGTTCTTC
V: TRBV2; size: -; J: TRBJ2-7; D: -; CDR3: CASSDYTAYEQYF; DNA: TGTGCCAGCAGCGATTACACAGCATACGAGCAGTACTTC
V: TRBV10-3; size: few; J: TRBJ1-5; D: -; CDR3: CAISDPGQLNQPQHF; DNA: TGTGCCATCAGTGACCCAGGACAGTTGAATCAGCCCCAGCATTTT
V: TRBV7-9; size: -; J: TRBJ1-2; D: -; CDR3: CASSLGRDYGYTF; DNA: TGTGCCAGCAGCTTAGGCAGGGACTATGGCTACACCTTC
V: TRBV19; size: -; J: TRBJ1-6; D: -; CDR3: CASSIGREYNSPLHF; DNA: TGTGCCAGTAGTATCGGCCGGGAGTATAATTCACCCCTCCACTTT
V: TRBV5-8; size: once; J: TRBJ1-3; D: TRBD1; CDR3: CASSLDRGGNTIYF; DNA: TGTGCCAGCAGCTTGGACAGGGGAGGAAACACCATATATTTT
V: TRBV27; size: -; J: TRBJ1-2; D: TRBD1; CDR3: CASTPVATGGHGYTF; DNA: TGTGCCAGCACTCCTGTGGCAACAGGGGGCCATGGCTACACCTTC
V: TRBV7-8; size: -; J: TRBJ2-7; D: -; CDR3: CASSLGLDEQYF; DNA: TGTGCCAGCAGCCTGGGACTGGACGAGCAGTACTTC
V: TRBV25-1; size: -; J: TRBJ2-7; D: -; CDR3: CASSESRPSSYEQYF; DNA: TGCGCCAGCAGTGAATCGCGACCGTCCTCCTACGAGCAGTACTTC
V: TRBV10-1; size: -; J: TRBJ1-6; D: -; CDR3: CASSESAQTPLHF; DNA: TGCGCCAGCAGTGAGTCGGCCCAAACACCCCTCCACTTT
V: TRBV12-3/TRBV12-4; size: many; J: TRBJ1-5; D: -; CDR3: CASSYEQNQPQHF; DNA: TGTGCCAGCAGTTACGAGCAAAATCAGCCCCAGCATTTT
V: TRBV20-1; size: -; J: TRBJ2-5; D: -; CDR3: CSVSRGYQETQYF; DNA: TGCAGTGTAAGCCGGGGGTACCAAGAGACCCAGTACTTC
V: TRBV24-1; size: -; J: TRBJ1-5; D: -; CDR3: CATSKGWNQPQHF; DNA: TGTGCCACCAGTAAAGGGTGGAATCAGCCCCAGCATTTT
V: TRBV15; size: -; J: TRBJ2-2; D: -; CDR3: CATSRDRTHTGELFF; DNA: TGTGCCACCAGCAGAGATCGCACCCACACCGGGGAGCTGTTTTTT
V: TRBV2; size: -; J: TRBJ1-2; D: TRBD1; CDR3: CASNPGQHYGYTF; DNA: TGTGCCAGCAACCCGGGACAGCACTATGGCTACACCTTC
V: TRBV10-3; size: -; J: TRBJ1-2; D: -; CDR3: CAISENGYGYTF; DNA: TGTGCCATCAGTGAGAATGGCTATGGCTACACCTTC
V: TRBV29-1; size: few; J: TRBJ1-1; D: TRBD1; CDR3: CSVGGGNTEAFF; DNA: TGCAGCGTTGGAGGGGGCAACACTGAAGCTTTCTTT
V: TRBV7-9; size: -; J: TRBJ1-6; D: -; CDR3: CASTQSLGRPLHF; DNA: TGTGCCAGCACTCAGTCACTAGGGAGACCCCTCCACTTT
V: TRBV29-1; size: -; J: TRBJ2-7; D: -; CDR3: CSVVPGATYEQYF; DNA: TGCAGCGTTGTACCCGGAGCAACCTACGAGCAGTACTTC
V: TRBV7-9; size: -; J: TRBJ2-7; D: TRBD2; CDR3: CASSLALAGAYEQYF; DNA: TGTGCCAGCAGCTTAGCTCTAGCGGGAGCCTACGAGCAGTACTTC
V: TRBV28; size: -; J: TRBJ1-2; D: -; CDR3: CASILLNYGYTF; DNA: TGTGCCAGCATCTTGCTTAACTATGGCTACACCTTC
V: TRBV11-3; size: -; J: TRBJ2-1; D: TRBD1; CDR3: CASSLGFGTASQFF; DNA: TGTGCCAGCAGCTTAGGATTTGGGACAGCCTCGCAGTTCTTC
V: TRBV24-1; size: -; J: TRBJ2-3; D: -; CDR3: CATSHPDAGLNTQYF; DNA: TGTGCCACCAGCCACCCTGACGCCGGACTAAATACGCAGTATTTT
V: TRBV29-1; size: -; J: TRBJ2-1; D: -; CDR3: CSVAGLTYNEQFF; DNA: TGCAGCGTTGCCGGGCTGACCTACAATGAGCAGTTCTTC
V: TRBV5-6; size: -; J: TRBJ1-2; D: -; CDR3: CASSGRPYGYTF; DNA: TGTGCCAGCAGCGGACGGCCCTATGGCTACACCTTC
V: TRBV10-3; size: -; J: TRBJ2-7; D: -; CDR3: CATSAGHYEQYF; DNA: TGTGCCACCAGCGCGGGACACTACGAGCAGTACTTC
V: TRBV7-9; size: few; J: TRBJ1-2; D: -; CDR3: CASSSVGQGYGYTF; DNA: TGTGCCAGCAGCTCCGTGGGGCAGGGGTATGGCTACACCTTC
V: TRBV19; size: -; J: TRBJ2-7; D: -; CDR3: CASSISALSSYEQYF; DNA: TGTGCCAGTAGTATCTCTGCCTTGAGCTCCTACGAGCAGTACTTC
V: TRBV10-3; size: -; J: TRBJ2-7; D: -; CDR3: CAISQTVYEQYF; DNA: TGTGCCATCAGCCAGACAGTCTACGAGCAGTACTTC
V: TRBV15; size: -; J: TRBJ2-5; D: -; CDR3: CATSSDLGQGETQYF; DNA: TGTGCCACCAGCAGTGATCTAGGTCAGGGAGAGACCCAGTACTTC
V: TRBV5-4; size: -; J: TRBJ2-3; D: TRBD2; CDR3: CASSSGDYLSTDTQYF; DNA: TGTGCCAGCAGCTCCGGGGACTACCTTAGCACAGATACGCAGTATTTT
V: TRBV2; size: -; J: TRBJ2-7; D: TRBD2; CDR3: CASSVIAGGSYEQYF; DNA: TGTGCCAGCAGTGTTATAGCGGGGGGGTCCTACGAGCAGTACTTC
V: TRBV11-1; size: few; J: TRBJ2-1; D: -; CDR3: CASSLGTSSYNEQFF; DNA: TGTGCCAGCAGCTTGGGCACAAGCTCCTACAATGAGCAGTTCTTC
V: TRBV10-3; size: few; J: TRBJ2-7; D: -; CDR3: CAITQTAAHSYEQYF; DNA: TGTGCCATCACGCAGACAGCCGCCCATTCCTACGAGCAGTACTTC
V: TRBV10-3; size: -; J: TRBJ1-5; D: -; CDR3: CATGSGGGSNQPQHF; DNA: TGTGCCACCGGGAGCGGGGGTGGAAGCAACCAGCCCCAGCATTTT
V: TRBV10-3; size: -; J: TRBJ1-2; D: -; CDR3: CAISVGGGYTF; DNA: TGTGCCATCAGTGTTGGGGGTGGCTACACCTTC
V: TRBV7-7; size: -; J: TRBJ2-7; D: -; CDR3: CASSLAENYEQYF; DNA: TGTGCCAGCAGCTTAGCGGAGAATTACGAGCAGTACTTC
V: TRBV4-2; size: -; J: TRBJ2-7; D: -; CDR3: CASSQGQGTYEQYF; DNA: TGTGCCAGCAGCCAAGGGCAGGGCACCTACGAGCAGTACTTC
V: TRBV24-1; size: once; J: TRBJ2-1; D: TRBD1; CDR3: CATGQGSNNEQFF; DNA: TGTGCCACGGGACAGGGATCCAACAATGAGCAGTTCTTC
V: TRBV7-2; size: -; J: TRBJ2-7; D: -; CDR3: CASSLGTGSYEQYF; DNA: TGTGCCAGCAGCTTAGGCACGGGCTCCTACGAGCAGTACTTC
V: TRBV2; size: -; J: TRBJ1-5; D: -; CDR3: CASSEGISNQPQHF; DNA: TGTGCCAGCAGTGAGGGCATTAGCAATCAGCCCCAGCATTTT
V: TRBV7-4; size: -; J: TRBJ2-1; D: -; CDR3: CASSLDEDTKQFF; DNA: TGTGCCAGCAGCTTAGACGAAGACACTAAGCAGTTCTTC
V: TRBV15; size: few; J: TRBJ1-5; D: TRBD1; CDR3: CATGRQGNQPQHF; DNA: TGTGCCACCGGTCGACAGGGGAATCAGCCCCAGCATTTT
V: TRBV7-8; size: few; J: TRBJ1-6; D: -; CDR3: CASSLGSQTYNSPLHF; DNA: TGTGCCAGCAGCTTAGGTAGCCAAACCTATAATTCACCCCTCCACTTT
V: TRBV10-3; size: -; J: TRBJ2-1; D: -; CDR3: CATRLDSYNEQFF; DNA: TGTGCCACCCGGTTGGACTCCTACAATGAGCAGTTCTTC
V: TRBV2; size: many; J: TRBJ2-5; D: -; CDR3: CASSVSQDQETQYF; DNA: TGTGCCAGCAGTGTATCCCAGGATCAAGAGACCCAGTACTTC
V: TRBV20-1; size: -; J: TRBJ2-5; D: -; CDR3: CSASSRFQETQYF; DNA: TGCAGTGCTAGTAGCCGCTTTCAAGAGACCCAGTACTTC
V: TRBV10-3; size: few; J: TRBJ2-7; D: TRBD1; CDR3: CAISGGQLSYEQYF; DNA: TGTGCCATCAGTGGGGGACAGTTATCCTACGAGCAGTACTTC
V: TRBV25-1; size: -; J: TRBJ1-6; D: -; CDR3: CASSTRAGGNSPLHF; DNA: TGTGCCAGCAGCACGAGGGCCGGCGGGAATTCACCCCTCCACTTT
V: TRBV4-2; size: -; J: TRBJ2-5; D: TRBD2; CDR3: CASSQTPQRGTETQYF; DNA: TGTGCCAGCAGCCAAACGCCCCAGCGGGGGACAGAGACCCAGTACTTC
V: TRBV2; size: -; J: TRBJ2-7; D: -; CDR3: CASSDPIKILSYEQYF; DNA: TGTGCCAGCAGTGACCCAATAAAGATCCTTTCCTACGAGCAGTACTTC
V: TRBV19; size: -; J: TRBJ1-6; D: -; CDR3: CASTRGNNNSPLHF; DNA: TGTGCCAGTACGCGGGGAAACAATAATTCACCCCTCCACTTT
V: TRBV5-1; size: -; J: TRBJ1-4; D: TRBD1; CDR3: CASSLGQGVSDEKLFF; DNA: TGCGCCAGCAGCTTGGGACAGGGGGTTTCGGATGAAAAACTGTTTTTT